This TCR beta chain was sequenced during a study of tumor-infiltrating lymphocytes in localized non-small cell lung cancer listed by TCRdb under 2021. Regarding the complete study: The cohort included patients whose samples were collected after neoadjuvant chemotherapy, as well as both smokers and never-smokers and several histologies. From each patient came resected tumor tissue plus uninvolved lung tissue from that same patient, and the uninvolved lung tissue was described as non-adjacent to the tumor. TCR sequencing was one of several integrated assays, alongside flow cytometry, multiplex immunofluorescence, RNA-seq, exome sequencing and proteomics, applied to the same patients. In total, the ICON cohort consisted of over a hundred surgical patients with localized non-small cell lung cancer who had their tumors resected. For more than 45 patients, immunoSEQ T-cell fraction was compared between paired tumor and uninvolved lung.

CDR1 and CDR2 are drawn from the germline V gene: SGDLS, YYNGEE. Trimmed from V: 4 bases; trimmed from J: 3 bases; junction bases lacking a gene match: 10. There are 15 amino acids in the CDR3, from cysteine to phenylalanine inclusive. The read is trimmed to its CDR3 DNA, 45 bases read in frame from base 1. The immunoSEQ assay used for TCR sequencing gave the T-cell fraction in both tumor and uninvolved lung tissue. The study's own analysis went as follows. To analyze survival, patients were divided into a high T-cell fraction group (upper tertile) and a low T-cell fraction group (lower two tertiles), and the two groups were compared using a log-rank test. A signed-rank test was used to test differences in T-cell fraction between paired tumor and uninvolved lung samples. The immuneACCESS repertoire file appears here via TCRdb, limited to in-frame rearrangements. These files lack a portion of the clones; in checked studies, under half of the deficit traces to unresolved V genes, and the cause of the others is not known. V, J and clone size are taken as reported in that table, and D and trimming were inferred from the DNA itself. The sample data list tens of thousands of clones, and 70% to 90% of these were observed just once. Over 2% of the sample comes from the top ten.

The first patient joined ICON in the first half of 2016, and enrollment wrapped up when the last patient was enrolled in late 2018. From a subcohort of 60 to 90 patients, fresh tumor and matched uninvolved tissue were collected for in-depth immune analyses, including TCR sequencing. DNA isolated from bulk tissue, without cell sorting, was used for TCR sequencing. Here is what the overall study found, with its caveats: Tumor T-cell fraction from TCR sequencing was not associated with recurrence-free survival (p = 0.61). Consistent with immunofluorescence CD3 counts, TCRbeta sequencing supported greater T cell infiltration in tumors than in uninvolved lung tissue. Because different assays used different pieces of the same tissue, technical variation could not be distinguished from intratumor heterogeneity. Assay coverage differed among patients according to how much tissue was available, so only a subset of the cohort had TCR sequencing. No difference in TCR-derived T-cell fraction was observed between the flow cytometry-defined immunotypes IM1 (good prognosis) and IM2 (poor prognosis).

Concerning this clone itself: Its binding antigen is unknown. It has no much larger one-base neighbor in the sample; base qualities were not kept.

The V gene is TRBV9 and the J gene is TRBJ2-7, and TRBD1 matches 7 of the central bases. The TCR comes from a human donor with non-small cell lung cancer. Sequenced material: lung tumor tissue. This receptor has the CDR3 CASSSRDSFFYEQYF. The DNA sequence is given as TGTGCCAGCAGCTCCCGGGACAGCTTCTTCTACGAGCAGTACTTC. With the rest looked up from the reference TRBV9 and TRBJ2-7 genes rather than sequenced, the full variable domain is DSGVTQTPKHLITATGQRVTLRCSPRSGDLSVYWYQQSLDQGLQFLIQYYNGEERAKGNILERFSAQQFPDLHSELNLSSLELGDSALYFCASSSRDSFFYEQYFGPGTRLTVT.